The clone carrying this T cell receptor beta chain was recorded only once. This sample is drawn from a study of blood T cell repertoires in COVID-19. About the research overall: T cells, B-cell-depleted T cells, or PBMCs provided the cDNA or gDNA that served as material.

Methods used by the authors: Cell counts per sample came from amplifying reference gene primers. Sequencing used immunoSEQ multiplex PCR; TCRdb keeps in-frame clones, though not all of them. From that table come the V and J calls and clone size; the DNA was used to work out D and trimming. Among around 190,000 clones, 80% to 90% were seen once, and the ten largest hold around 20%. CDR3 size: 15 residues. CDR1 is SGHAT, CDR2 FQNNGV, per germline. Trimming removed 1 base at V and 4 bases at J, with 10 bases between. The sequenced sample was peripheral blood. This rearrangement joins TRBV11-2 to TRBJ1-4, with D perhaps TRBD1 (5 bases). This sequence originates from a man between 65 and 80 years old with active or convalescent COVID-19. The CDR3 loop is CASSLVLGLNEKLFF. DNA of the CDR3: TGTGCCAGCAGCTTAGTATTGGGGCTTAATGAAAAACTGTTTTTT.